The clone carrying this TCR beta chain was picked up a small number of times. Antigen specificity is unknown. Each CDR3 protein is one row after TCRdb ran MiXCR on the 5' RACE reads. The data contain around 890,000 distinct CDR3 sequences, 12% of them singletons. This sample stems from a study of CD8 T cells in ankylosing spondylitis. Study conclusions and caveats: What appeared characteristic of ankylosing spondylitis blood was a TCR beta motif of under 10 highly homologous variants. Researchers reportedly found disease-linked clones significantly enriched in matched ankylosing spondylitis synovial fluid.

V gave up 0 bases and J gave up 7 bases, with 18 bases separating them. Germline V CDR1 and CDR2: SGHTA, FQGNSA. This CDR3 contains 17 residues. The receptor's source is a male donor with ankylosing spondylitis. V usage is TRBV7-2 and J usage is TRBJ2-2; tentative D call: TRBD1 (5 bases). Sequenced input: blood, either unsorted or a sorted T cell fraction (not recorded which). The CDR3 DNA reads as TGTGCCAGCAGCTTAGCGTATCGAAACAGGTTAAGCGGGGAGCTGTTTTTT. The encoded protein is CASSLAYRNRLSGELFF.